This T cell receptor beta chain emerged from a study of graft-versus-host responses after intestinal transplantation. For the study at large: The transplants performed in recipients were multivisceral, liver-intestinal, or isolated intestinal. Recipients across the board were started on anti-thymocyte globulin induction, then kept on tacrolimus and steroids for around 3 years.

Whole-study results and caveats: There were GvH clones found in recipient marrow, and some of them appeared first in ileum or blood. In patients with graft-donor T cell macrochimerism, allograft graft-versus-host to host-versus-graft clonal ratios were high.

Intraepithelial plus lamina propria lymphocytes were released by processing graft tissue. This clone was found once. What it binds is unknown. CDR1 and CDR2 from the germline V gene are MGHDK and SYGVNS. V was clipped by 4 bases and J by 0 bases, with 13 bases between them. The CDR3 is made up of 17 amino acids. Profiled with immunoSEQ multiplex PCR; TCRdb holds only in-frame clones, not every one. The table lists 16,000 or so clones, about 80% of them singletons. The material was ileum tissue, obtained 580 to 600 days after intestinal transplantation. The sequence came from a human patient who received an intestinal transplant, so some T cells may come from the graft donor. V gene TRBV25-1 combines with J gene TRBJ1-6, with D perhaps TRBD1 (6 bases). The CDR3 DNA sequence: TGTGCCAGCAGTGCTAAAGGGGGACACTCCTATAATTCACCCCTCCACTTT. Amino acid sequence: CASSAKGGHSYNSPLHF.